The 32 T cell receptor beta chains presented below share a single source sample, sequenced in a study of T cells after yellow fever vaccination. TCRdb reanalysed the 5' RACE reads using MiXCR and keeps one entry per CDR3 protein. The data show 350,000 or so distinct CDR3 sequences, 7% to 9% seen once. The sample consisted of PBMCs, taken about 41 days after the first yellow fever vaccination. These receptors originate from a man between 18 and 35 years old who received the YFV17D yellow fever vaccine.

This clonotype was observed once. The rearrangement joins TRBV7-3 to TRBJ2-1; D call uncertain. Germline V CDR1 and CDR2: SGHTA, FQGTGA. Trimming removed 2 bases at V and 6 bases at J, with 8 bases between. CDR3 length: 13 residues. DNA of the CDR3: TGTGCCAGCAGCTTATATTCCATCAATGAGCAGTTCTTC. The encoded protein is CASSLYSINEQFF.

The chain employs TRBV6-5 and TRBJ1-1, with 9 bases lining up with TRBD1. V lost 2 bases to trimming and J lost 1 base; unmatched junction nucleotides: 2. The CDR3 sequence is 15 residues long. Looked up from germline, CDR1 is MNHEY and CDR2 is SVGAGI. The CDR3 nucleotides are TGTGCCAGCAGTTACGACAGGGGGTCGAACACTGAAGCTTTCTTT. It is translated as CASSYDRGSNTEAFF.

This clonotype has just a few counts. The chain combines TRBV20-1 with TRBJ2-1, with 9 nucleotides matching TRBD1. Germline V gives CDR1 DFQATT, CDR2 SNEGSKA (reference sequence). V gave up 2 bases and J gave up 0 bases; unmatched junction bases: 5. The CDR3 is 16 residues long. CDR3 DNA: TGCAGTGCTAGATGGGGACAGGGCGGCTCCTACAATGAGCAGTTCTTC. Amino acid sequence: CSARWGQGGSYNEQFF.

This clonotype was counted a few times. V and J are TRBV19 and TRBJ2-5, with D unresolved. V was cut by 6 bases and J by 3 bases, with 11 bases left in between. CDR3 size: 13 residues. The germline V gene has CDR1 LNHDA and CDR2 SQIVND (reference sequence). The CDR3 here is CASSPHRKETQYF. For the CDR3, the DNA is TGTGCCAGTAGCCCTCACCGAAAAGAGACCCAGTACTTC. The entire variable domain, with the rest obtained from reference TRBV19 and TRBJ2-5, is as follows: DGGITQSPKYLFRKEGQNVTLSCEQNLNHDAMYWYRQDPGQGLRLIYYSQIVNDFQKGDIAEGYSVSREKKESFPLTVTSAQKNPTAFYLCASSPHRKETQYFGPGTRLLVL.

The chain is built from TRBV20-1 and TRBJ2-5; D is tentatively TRBD1 or TRBD2 (5 bases each). Germline V gene data show CDR1 as DFQATT and CDR2 as SNEGSKA (reference sequence). The V and J ends lost 5 bases and 2 bases respectively, with 18 bases between them. This CDR3 spans 15 amino acids. The CDR3 coding sequence is TGCAGTGCTGTCCCGGGACGTAGGAAACAAGAGACCCAGTACTTC. This encodes CSAVPGRRKQETQYF.

This clonotype was detected only a few times. This chain connects TRBV7-2 to TRBJ1-2; D unclear. Trimming removed 2 bases at V and 4 bases at J, with 11 bases between. CDR1 and CDR2 (germline): SGHTA, FQGNSA. CDR3 length equals 14 residues. The CDR3 region has the DNA TGTGCCAGCAGCTTAAGTGTACAGCTCTATGGCTACACCTTC. Translating it yields CASSLSVQLYGYTF.

In this sample, this clonotype turned up a few times. This chain joins TRBV9 and TRBJ2-7, with 7 bases aligning to TRBD1. J lost 4 bases, V lost 0 bases, and 10 bases had no gene match. The CDR3 runs to 16 residues. CDR1 is SGDLS, CDR2 YYNGEE, per germline. The CDR3 protein is CASSVVEGGNRYEQYF. The CDR3 region has the DNA TGTGCCAGCAGCGTAGTAGAAGGGGGCAATCGATACGAGCAGTACTTC.

This clonotype was counted many times. The J gene is TRBJ1-6, the V gene TRBV5-1; 10 nucleotides agree with TRBD1. The CDR3 has 14 amino acids. J was trimmed by 8 bases and V by 3 bases; bases with no gene match: 2. The V gene's germline CDR1 is SGHRS and CDR2 YFSETQ. In nucleotides, the CDR3 is TGCGCCAGCAGCTCGGACAGGGGGGATTCACCCCTCCACTTT. It is translated as CASSSDRGDSPLHF.

This clonotype was detected a few times. The V call is TRBV29-1, the J call TRBJ1-2, with D perhaps TRBD1 (5 bases). Trimming took off 4 bases at V and 7 bases at J, with 16 bases between the two ends. CDR3 length: 13 amino acids. CDR1 is SQVTM, CDR2 ANQGSEA, per germline. The CDR3 spells CSVGGGGVGGYTF. CDR3 bases: TGCAGCGTTGGCGGCGGAGGGGTGGGTGGCTACACCTTC. Full variable domain (outside the CDR3, taken from reference TRBV29-1 and TRBJ1-2): SAVISQKPSRDICQRGTSLTIQCQVDSQVTMMFWYRQQPGQSLTLIATANQGSEATYESGFVIDKFPISRPNLTFSTLTVSNMSPEDSSIYLCSVGGGGVGGYTFGSGTRLTVV.

This sequence joins TRBV7-8 and TRBJ2-3; D is tentatively TRBD1 or TRBD2 (5 bases each). Trimming shortened V by 5 bases and J by 5 bases, and 23 bases separated the two germline ends. The germline CDR1 and CDR2 sequences are SGHVS and FQNEAQ. CDR3 length equals 17 residues. CDR3 protein: CASSPYTGIFGGDTQYF. The DNA of the CDR3 is TGTGCCAGCAGCCCATACACGGGCATTTTTGGGGGAGATACGCAGTATTTT.

This clonotype was seen a few times. J is TRBJ2-3 and V is TRBV10-3; 9 bases match TRBD2. CDR1 is ENHRY, CDR2 SYGVKD, per germline. With 0 bases clipped from V and 2 bases from J, the junction kept 3 bases outside the gene matches. The CDR3 loop spans 16 amino acids. CDR3 protein: CAISESRGGYTDTQYF. The CDR3, as DNA: TGTGCCATCAGTGAGTCGCGGGGGGGATACACAGATACGCAGTATTTT.

V and J are TRBV14 and TRBJ2-3; D is uncertain. The germline CDR1 and CDR2 sequences are SGHDN and FVKESK. V was cut by 1 base and J by 1 base, with 18 bases left in between. The CDR3 length is 18 residues. The CDR3 protein is CASSQGDLPLSRTDTQYF. DNA for the CDR3: TGTGCCAGCAGCCAAGGTGATCTCCCTCTATCTCGCACAGATACGCAGTATTTT.

There are a few counts of this clonotype. The gene calls are TRBV5-1 and TRBJ1-1; TRBD1 matches 7 bases. Germline CDR1 SGHRS, CDR2 YFSETQ. Trimming removed 2 bases from V and 8 bases from J; junction bases left unmatched: 9. This CDR3 is 14 amino acids long. CDR3 sequence: CASSLNDRALEAFF. The CDR3 bases are TGCGCCAGCAGCTTAAACGACAGGGCCCTGGAAGCTTTCTTT.

V and J are TRBV29-1 and TRBJ2-5; possible D gene TRBD2, 5 bases. V was clipped by 8 bases and J by 5 bases, with 12 bases between them. The CDR3 length is 11 residues. CDR1 and CDR2 from the germline V gene are SQVTM and ANQGSEA. CDR3 protein: CSIGLSETQYF. CDR3 bases: TGCAGCATAGGACTTTCCGAGACCCAGTACTTC.

V gene TRBV28 combines with J gene TRBJ1-5; the D is unclear. The CDR3 runs 12 residues. Germline V lookup: CDR1 MDHEN, CDR2 SYDVKM. Trimming stripped 7 bases from V and 3 bases from J, with 7 bases between. CDR3 nucleotide sequence: TGTGCCAGCATTCAAAACAATCAGCCCCAGCATTTT. Translation: CASIQNNQPQHF.

This clonotype was detected ten times or more. V and J are TRBV7-9 and TRBJ1-1; possible D gene TRBD1, 6 bases. Looked up from germline, CDR1 is SEHNR and CDR2 is FQNEAQ (reference sequence). V lost 1 base and J 11 bases, leaving 17 bases between the germline ends. The CDR3 length is 14 residues. The CDR3 DNA follows: TGTGCCAGCAGCTTAGTGGATCGGGGGACAAGGGCTTTCTTT. Protein sequence: CASSLVDRGTRAFF.

This clonotype came up a few times. The gene calls are TRBV6-2 or TRBV6-3 and TRBJ2-2; D is unclear. From germline, CDR1 is MNHEY and CDR2 SVGEGT. V was pared by 11 bases and J by 1 base, with 14 bases between. The CDR3 length is 14 residues. The CDR3 loop reads CACELGRNTGELFF. The CDR3 DNA reads as TGTGCCTGTGAGCTTGGACGGAACACCGGGGAGCTGTTTTTT.

A few counts support this clonotype. The DNA for the CDR3 is TGTGCCTGGAGTGTGAGGGACAGGGTGTACTTC. Residues: CAWSVRDRVYF. V and J are TRBV30 and TRBJ2-7, with TRBD1 matching over 9 bases. The CDR3 covers 11 residues. CDR1 is GTSNPN, CDR2 SVGIG, per germline (reference sequence). J gave up 12 bases and V 0 bases, and 3 bases lay outside the gene matches.

V usage is TRBV2 and J usage is TRBJ1-2; possible D gene TRBD1, 6 bases. Germline lookup yields CDR1 SNHLY and CDR2 FYNNEI. The V and J ends lost 8 bases and 1 base respectively, with 11 bases between them. The CDR3 consists of 13 residues. The DNA of the CDR3 is TGTGCCAGCCCACAGGGACTTAACTATGGCTACACCTTC. Translated, it gives CASPQGLNYGYTF.

The V call is TRBV4-1, the J call TRBJ1-3; D not certain. The CDR3 contains 22 residues. The V gene's germline CDR1 is MGHRA and CDR2 YSYEKL. The V end was cut by 0 bases, the J end by 0 bases, with 27 bases between. The CDR3 sequence: CASSQETPLPRYGATSGNTIYF. The CDR3 bases are TGCGCCAGCAGCCAAGAGACCCCCCTTCCCCGGTACGGTGCGACCTCTGGAAACACCATATATTTT.

This clonotype was detected many times. CDR3 residues: CASSSRGSQETQYF. Written as DNA, the CDR3 is TGTGCCAGCAGTTCCCGGGGGAGCCAAGAGACCCAGTACTTC. This sequence joins TRBV12-3 or TRBV12-4 and TRBJ2-5, with D maybe TRBD2 (6 bases). V lost 4 bases and J 1 base, leaving 10 bases between the germline ends. The CDR3 has 14 amino acids.

This clonotype was counted only a few times. The chain combines TRBV12-5 with TRBJ1-2, with TRBD1 identical over 9 bases. The length of the CDR3 is 12 residues. Germline CDR1 is LGHNT and CDR2 is FRNRAP. Trimming removed 6 bases from V and 8 bases from J; junction bases left unmatched: 4. CDR3 in DNA: TGTGCTAGTGGAACAGGGGGCAACGGCTACACCTTC. Its translation: CASGTGGNGYTF.

This clonotype was picked up a small number of times. The V gene is TRBV20-1, the J gene TRBJ2-2; D call uncertain. Trimming pared 2 bases from V and 5 bases from J, leaving 9 bases between. The germline gives CDR1 DFQATT, CDR2 SNEGSKA (reference sequence). This CDR3 spans 13 amino acids. CDR3 nucleotide sequence: TGCAGTGCTAGATACATGGGGACCGGGGAGCTGTTTTTT. It encodes CSARYMGTGELFF.

This clonotype has more than one count but fewer than ten. This chain uses TRBV7-9 with TRBJ2-7; possible D gene TRBD1, 5 bases. Germline V lookup: CDR1 SEHNR, CDR2 FQNEAQ (reference sequence). The V gene lost 5 bases and the J gene lost 5 bases, with 10 bases spanning the gap. This CDR3 region has 12 residues. CDR3 bases: TGTGCCAGCAGCCCCAGGGTTCACGAGCAGTACTTC. This encodes CASSPRVHEQYF.

The rearrangement joins TRBV9 to TRBJ1-2; D remains ambiguous. The V gene lost 0 bases and the J gene lost 8 bases, with 8 bases spanning the gap. The CDR3 has 12 residues. Germline CDR1 SGDLS, CDR2 YYNGEE. CDR3 amino acids: CASSVGEAGYTF. The CDR3 DNA reads as TGTGCCAGCAGCGTAGGGGAGGCGGGCTACACCTTC.

The chain uses TRBV30 and TRBJ1-2; 10 nucleotides line up with TRBD1. The CDR3 contains 14 residues. Germline trimming cut 5 bases from V and 5 bases from J; bases unmatched to any gene: 8. Germline assignment: CDR1 GTSNPN and CDR2 SVGIG (reference sequence). Here the CDR3 DNA reads TGTGCCTGGGGCCGGGACAGGGGAGGTTATGGCTACACCTTC. The encoded protein is CAWGRDRGGYGYTF.

The chain links TRBV12-3 or TRBV12-4 to TRBJ1-2, with TRBD1 as a possible D gene (6 bases). The CDR3 has 15 residues. Deletions cut 7 bases from V and 7 bases from J, with 22 bases between. The CDR3 nucleotides read TGTGCCAGCACCCCTGGCCGGGGGCGCTGGGTTGGCTACACCTTC. This sequence encodes CASTPGRGRWVGYTF.

The chain links TRBV28 to TRBJ1-5; 9 nucleotides line up with TRBD1. Per germline, CDR1 MDHEN and CDR2 SYDVKM. The CDR3 totals 14 residues. J lost 6 bases, V lost 2 bases, and 2 bases had no gene match. The CDR3 nucleotides read TGTGCCAGCAGTTTAGTGACAGGGGGTCAGCCCCAGCATTTT. Translated, it gives CASSLVTGGQPQHF.

The chain couples TRBV20-1 to TRBJ2-3, with 13 nucleotides matching TRBD2. J was trimmed by 4 bases and V by 6 bases; bases with no gene match: 7. Germline loops: CDR1 DFQATT, CDR2 SNEGSKA (reference sequence). The CDR3 is 15 residues long. DNA for the CDR3: TGCAGTGCCAACCCTACTAGCGGGGGGGCAGATACGCAGTATTTT. This sequence encodes CSANPTSGGADTQYF.

There are a few counts of this clonotype. The rearrangement links TRBV2 to TRBJ2-5; D possibly corresponds to TRBD2 (5 bases). The CDR3 loop spans 14 amino acids. The ends were cut back, 6 bases at V and 5 bases at J, with 16 bases in the middle. CDR1 SNHLY and CDR2 FYNNEI come from the germline V gene. The CDR3 here is CASSFGMSGETQYF. CDR3 nucleotide sequence: TGTGCCAGCAGCTTCGGGATGTCGGGGGAGACCCAGTACTTC.

The sample holds a few counts of this clonotype. This chain connects TRBV5-5 to TRBJ2-5; D might be TRBD2 (5 bases). This CDR3 has 15 amino acids. In germline, CDR1 is SGHKS, CDR2 YYEKEE (reference sequence). V lost 2 bases and J 0 bases, leaving 11 bases between the germline ends. The CDR3 nucleotides are TGTGCCAGCAGCTTACCGGGATGGTACCAAGAGACCCAGTACTTC. Protein: CASSLPGWYQETQYF.

The chain links TRBV29-1 to TRBJ1-3; possible D gene TRBD1, 5 bases. The V end was cut by 0 bases, the J end by 0 bases, with 12 bases between. The CDR3 spans 16 residues. The germline V gene encodes CDR1 SQVTM and CDR2 ANQGSEA. The CDR3 DNA sequence: TGCAGCGTTGAAGACCACAGGTATAGCTCTGGAAACACCATATATTTT. This translates into CSVEDHRYSSGNTIYF.